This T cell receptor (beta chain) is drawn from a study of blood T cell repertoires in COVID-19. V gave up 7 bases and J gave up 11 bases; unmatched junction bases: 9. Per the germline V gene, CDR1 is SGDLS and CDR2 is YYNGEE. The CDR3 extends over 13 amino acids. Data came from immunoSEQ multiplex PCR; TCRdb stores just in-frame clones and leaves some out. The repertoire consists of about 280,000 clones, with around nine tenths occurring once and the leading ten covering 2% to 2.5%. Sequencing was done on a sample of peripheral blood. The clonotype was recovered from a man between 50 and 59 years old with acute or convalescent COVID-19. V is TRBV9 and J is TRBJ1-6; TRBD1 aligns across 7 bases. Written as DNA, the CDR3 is TGTGCCAGCCGACAGGGACTTAAGACACCCCTCCACTTT. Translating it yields CASRQGLKTPLHF.